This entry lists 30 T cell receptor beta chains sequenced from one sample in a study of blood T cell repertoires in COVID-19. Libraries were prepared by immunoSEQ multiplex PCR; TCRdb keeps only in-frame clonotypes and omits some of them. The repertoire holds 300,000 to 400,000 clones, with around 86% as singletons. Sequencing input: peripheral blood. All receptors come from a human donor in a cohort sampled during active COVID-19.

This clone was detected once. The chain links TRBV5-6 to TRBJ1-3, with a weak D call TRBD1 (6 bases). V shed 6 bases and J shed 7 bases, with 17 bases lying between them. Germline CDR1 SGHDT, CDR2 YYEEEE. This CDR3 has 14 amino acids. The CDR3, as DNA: TGTGCCAGCAAAAGGGGGAGTACCGGGAACACCATATATTTT. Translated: CASKRGSTGNTIYF. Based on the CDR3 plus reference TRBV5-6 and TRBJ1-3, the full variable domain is DAGVTQSPTHLIKTRGQQVTLRCSPKSGHDTVSWYQQALGQGPQFIFQYYEEEERQRGNFPDRFSGHQFPNYSSELNVNALLLGDSALYLCASKRGSTGNTIYFGEGSWLTVV.

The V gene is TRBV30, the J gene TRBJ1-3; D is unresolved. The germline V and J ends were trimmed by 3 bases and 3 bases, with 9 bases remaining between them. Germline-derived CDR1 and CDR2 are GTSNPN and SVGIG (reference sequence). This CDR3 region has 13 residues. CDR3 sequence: CAWSPVYGNTIYF. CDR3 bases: TGTGCCTGGAGCCCAGTTTATGGAAACACCATATATTTT.

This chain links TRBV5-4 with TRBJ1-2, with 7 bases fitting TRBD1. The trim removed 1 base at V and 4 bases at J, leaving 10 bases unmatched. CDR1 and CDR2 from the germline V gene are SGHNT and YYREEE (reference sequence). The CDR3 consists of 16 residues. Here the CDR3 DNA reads TGTGCCAGCAGCTTGCCTCTGGCAGGGACAGCCTATGGCTACACCTTC. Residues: CASSLPLAGTAYGYTF.

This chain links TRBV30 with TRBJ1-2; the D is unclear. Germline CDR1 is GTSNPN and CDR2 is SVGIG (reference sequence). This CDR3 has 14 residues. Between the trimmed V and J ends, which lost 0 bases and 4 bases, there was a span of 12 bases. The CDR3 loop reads CAWSVTATIYGYTF. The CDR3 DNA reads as TGTGCCTGGAGTGTAACCGCCACTATCTATGGCTACACCTTC.

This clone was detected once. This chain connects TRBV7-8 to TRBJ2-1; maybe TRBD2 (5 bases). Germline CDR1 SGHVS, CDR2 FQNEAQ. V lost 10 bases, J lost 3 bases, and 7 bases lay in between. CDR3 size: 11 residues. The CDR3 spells CATRGYNEQFF. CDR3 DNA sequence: TGTGCCACCCGGGGCTACAATGAGCAGTTCTTC.

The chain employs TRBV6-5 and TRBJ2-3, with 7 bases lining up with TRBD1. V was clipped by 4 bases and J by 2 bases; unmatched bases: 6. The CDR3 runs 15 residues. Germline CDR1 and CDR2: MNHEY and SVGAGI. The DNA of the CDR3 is TGTGCCAGCAGTTCCAGGGGGTTCCCCACAGATACGCAGTATTTT. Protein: CASSSRGFPTDTQYF.

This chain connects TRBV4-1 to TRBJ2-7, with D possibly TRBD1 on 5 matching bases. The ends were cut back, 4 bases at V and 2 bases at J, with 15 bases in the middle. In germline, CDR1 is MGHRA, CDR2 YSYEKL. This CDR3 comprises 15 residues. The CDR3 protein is CASSLDSQPPYEQYF. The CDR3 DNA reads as TGCGCCAGCAGCCTAGACAGTCAACCACCCTACGAGCAGTACTTC.

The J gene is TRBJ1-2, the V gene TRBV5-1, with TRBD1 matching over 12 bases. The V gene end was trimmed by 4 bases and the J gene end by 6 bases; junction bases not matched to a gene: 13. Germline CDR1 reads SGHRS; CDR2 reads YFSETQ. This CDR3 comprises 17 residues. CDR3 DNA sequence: TGCGCCAGCAGCCTGGGGGCGGGACAGGGGGCATTCGATGGCTACACCTTC. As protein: CASSLGAGQGAFDGYTF.

The CDR3 is CASSWTSGGARETQYF. CDR3 DNA: TGCGCCAGCAGCTGGACTAGCGGGGGGGCACGGGAGACCCAGTACTTC. The V call is TRBV5-1, the J call TRBJ2-5; 15 bases fit TRBD2. The germline CDR1 and CDR2 sequences are SGHRS and YFSETQ. Trimming removed 3 bases from V and 5 bases from J; junction bases left unmatched: 5. The CDR3 is made up of 16 amino acids.

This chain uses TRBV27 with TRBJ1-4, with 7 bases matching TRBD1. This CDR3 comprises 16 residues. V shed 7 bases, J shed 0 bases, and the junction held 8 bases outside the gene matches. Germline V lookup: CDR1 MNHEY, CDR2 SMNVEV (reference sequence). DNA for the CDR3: TGTGCCAGCACCTCTGGGGACAGTGCAACTAATGAAAAACTGTTTTTT. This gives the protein CASTSGDSATNEKLFF.

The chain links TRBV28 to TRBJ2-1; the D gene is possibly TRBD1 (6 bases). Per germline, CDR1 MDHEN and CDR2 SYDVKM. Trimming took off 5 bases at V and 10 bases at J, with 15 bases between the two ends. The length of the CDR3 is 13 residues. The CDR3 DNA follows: TGTGCCAGCAGTACGGAGCTTCAGGGGGAGCAGTTCTTC. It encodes CASSTELQGEQFF.

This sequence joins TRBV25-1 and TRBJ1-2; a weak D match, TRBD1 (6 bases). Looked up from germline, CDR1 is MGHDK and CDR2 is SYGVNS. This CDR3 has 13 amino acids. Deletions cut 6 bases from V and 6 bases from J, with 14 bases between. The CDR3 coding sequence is TGTGCCAGCAGACCTACAGGGTCCCATGGCTACACCTTC. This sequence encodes CASRPTGSHGYTF.

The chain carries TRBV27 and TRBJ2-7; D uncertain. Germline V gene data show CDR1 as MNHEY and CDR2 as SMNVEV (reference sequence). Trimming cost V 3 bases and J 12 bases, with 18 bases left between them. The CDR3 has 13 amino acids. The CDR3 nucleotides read TGTGCCAGCAGTTTGTGGCCAGAAGGAGTAAGGTACTTC. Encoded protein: CASSLWPEGVRYF.

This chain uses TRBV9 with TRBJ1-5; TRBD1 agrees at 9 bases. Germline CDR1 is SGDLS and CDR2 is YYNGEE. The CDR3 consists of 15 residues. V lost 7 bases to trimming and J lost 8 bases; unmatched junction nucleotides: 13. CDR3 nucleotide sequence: TGTGCCAGCCCAGGGGACAGGGAAGGAGCAGAGCCCCAGCATTTT. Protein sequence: CASPGDREGAEPQHF.

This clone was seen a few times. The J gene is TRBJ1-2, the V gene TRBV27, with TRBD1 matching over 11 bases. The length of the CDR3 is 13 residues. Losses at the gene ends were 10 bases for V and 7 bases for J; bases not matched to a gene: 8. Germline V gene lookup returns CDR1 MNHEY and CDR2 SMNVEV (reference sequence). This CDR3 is CATRTGGLGGYTF. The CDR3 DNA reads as TGTGCCACCCGGACAGGGGGCCTGGGTGGCTACACCTTC.

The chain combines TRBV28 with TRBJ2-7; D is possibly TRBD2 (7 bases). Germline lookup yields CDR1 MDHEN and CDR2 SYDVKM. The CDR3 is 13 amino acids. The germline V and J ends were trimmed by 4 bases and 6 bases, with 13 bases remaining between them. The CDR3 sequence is CASSWGGGREQYF. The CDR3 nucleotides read TGTGCCAGCAGTTGGGGAGGGGGGCGCGAGCAGTACTTC. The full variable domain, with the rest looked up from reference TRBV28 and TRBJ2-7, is DVKVTQSSRYLVKRTGEKVFLECVQDMDHENMFWYRQDPGLGLRLIYFSYDVKMKEKGDIPEGYSVSREKKERFSLILESASTNQTSMYLCASSWGGGREQYFGPGTRLTVT.

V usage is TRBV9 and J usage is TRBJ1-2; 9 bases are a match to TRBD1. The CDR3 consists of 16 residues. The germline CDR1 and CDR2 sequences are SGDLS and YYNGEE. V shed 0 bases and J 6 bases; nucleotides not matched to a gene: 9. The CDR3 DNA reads TGTGCCAGCAGCGTAGCTACAGGGAGACAGGGGGATGGCTACACCTTC. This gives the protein CASSVATGRQGDGYTF. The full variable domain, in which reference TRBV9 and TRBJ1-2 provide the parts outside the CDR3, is DSGVTQTPKHLITATGQRVTLRCSPRSGDLSVYWYQQSLDQGLQFLIQYYNGEERAKGNILERFSAQQFPDLHSELNLSSLELGDSALYFCASSVATGRQGDGYTFGSGTRLTVV.

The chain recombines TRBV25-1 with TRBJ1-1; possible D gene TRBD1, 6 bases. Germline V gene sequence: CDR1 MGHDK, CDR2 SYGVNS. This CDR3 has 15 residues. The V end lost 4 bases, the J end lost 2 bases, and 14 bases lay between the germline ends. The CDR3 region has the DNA TGTGCCAGCAGTGTCCACCGGACAGAAAACACTGAAGCTTTCTTT. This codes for CASSVHRTENTEAFF.

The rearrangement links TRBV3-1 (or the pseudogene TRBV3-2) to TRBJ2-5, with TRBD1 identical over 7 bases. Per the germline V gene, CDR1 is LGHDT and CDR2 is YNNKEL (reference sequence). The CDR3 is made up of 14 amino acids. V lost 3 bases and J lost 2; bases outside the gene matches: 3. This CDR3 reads CASSQTDRQETQYF. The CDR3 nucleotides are TGTGCCAGCAGCCAGACGGACAGGCAAGAGACCCAGTACTTC.

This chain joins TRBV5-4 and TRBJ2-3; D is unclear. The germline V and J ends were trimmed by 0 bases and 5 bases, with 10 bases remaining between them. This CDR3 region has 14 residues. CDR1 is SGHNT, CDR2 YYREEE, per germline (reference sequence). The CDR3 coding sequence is TGTGCCAGCAGCTTGGCGGGTCTGGGAGATACGCAGTATTTT. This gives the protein CASSLAGLGDTQYF.

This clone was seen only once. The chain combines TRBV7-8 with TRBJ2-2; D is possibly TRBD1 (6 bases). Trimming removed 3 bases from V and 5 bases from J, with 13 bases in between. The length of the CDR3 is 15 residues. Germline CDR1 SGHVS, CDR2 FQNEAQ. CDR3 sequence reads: CASSLGQGYTGELFF. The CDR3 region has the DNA TGTGCCAGCAGCTTGGGGCAGGGGTATACCGGGGAGCTGTTTTTT.

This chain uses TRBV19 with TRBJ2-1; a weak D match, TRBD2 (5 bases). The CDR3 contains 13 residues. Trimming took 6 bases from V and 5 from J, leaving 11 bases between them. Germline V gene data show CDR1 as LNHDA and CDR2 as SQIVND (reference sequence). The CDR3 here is CASSPDWNNEQFF. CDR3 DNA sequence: TGTGCCAGTAGCCCGGACTGGAACAATGAGCAGTTCTTC.

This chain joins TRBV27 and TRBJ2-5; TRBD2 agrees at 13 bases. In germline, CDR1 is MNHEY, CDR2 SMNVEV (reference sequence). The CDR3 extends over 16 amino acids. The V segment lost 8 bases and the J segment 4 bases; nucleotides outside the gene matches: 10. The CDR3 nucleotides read TGTGCCAGCCAGACTAGCGGGGGGTCCCTCTCAGAGACCCAGTACTTC. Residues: CASQTSGGSLSETQYF.

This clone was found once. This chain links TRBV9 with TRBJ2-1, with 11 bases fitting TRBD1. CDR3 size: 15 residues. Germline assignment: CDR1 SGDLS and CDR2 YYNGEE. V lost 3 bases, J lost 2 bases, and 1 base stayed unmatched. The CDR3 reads CASSAGQGAYNEQFF. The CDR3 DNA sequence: TGTGCCAGCAGCGCGGGACAGGGGGCCTACAATGAGCAGTTCTTC.

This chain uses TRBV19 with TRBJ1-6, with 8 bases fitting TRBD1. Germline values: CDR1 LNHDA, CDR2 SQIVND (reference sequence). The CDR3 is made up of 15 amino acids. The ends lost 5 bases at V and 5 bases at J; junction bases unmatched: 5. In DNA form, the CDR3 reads TGTGCCAGTAGTTACGGGACAGGCGATAATTCACCCCTCCACTTT. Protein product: CASSYGTGDNSPLHF.

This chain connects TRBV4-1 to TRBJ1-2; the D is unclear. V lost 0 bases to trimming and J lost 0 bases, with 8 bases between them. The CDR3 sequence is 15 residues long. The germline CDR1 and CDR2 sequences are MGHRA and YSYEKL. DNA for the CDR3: TGCGCCAGCAGCCAAGAATGGGGAGCTAACTATGGCTACACCTTC. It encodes CASSQEWGANYGYTF.

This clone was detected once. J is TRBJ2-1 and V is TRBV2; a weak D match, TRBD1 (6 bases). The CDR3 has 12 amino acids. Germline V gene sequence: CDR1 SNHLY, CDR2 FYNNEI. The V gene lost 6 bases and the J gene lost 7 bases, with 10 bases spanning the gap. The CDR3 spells CASRDDRNEQFF. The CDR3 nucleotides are TGTGCCAGCAGGGACGACAGGAATGAGCAGTTCTTC.

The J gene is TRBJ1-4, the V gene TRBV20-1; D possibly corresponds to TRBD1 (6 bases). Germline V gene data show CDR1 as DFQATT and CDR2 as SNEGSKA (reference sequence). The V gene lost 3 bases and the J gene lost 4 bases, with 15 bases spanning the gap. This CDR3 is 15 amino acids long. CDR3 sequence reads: CSASPPTGFNEKLFF. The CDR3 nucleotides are TGCAGTGCTAGTCCTCCTACAGGGTTTAATGAAAAACTGTTTTTT.

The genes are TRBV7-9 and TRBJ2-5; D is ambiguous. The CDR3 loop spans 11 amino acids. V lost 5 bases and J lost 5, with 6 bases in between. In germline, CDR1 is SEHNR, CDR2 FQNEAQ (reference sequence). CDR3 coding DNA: TGTGCCAGCAGCCCTACCGAGACCCAGTACTTC. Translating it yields CASSPTETQYF. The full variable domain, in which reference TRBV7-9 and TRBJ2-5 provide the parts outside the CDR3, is DTGVSQNPRHKITKRGQNVTFRCDPISEHNRLYWYRQTLGQGPEFLTYFQNEAQLEKSRLLSDRFSAERPKGSFSTLEIQRTEQGDSAMYLCASSPTETQYFGPGTRLLVL.

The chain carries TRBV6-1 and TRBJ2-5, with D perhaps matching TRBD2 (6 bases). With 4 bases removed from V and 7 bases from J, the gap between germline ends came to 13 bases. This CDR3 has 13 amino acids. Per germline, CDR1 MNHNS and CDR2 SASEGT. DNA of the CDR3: TGTGCCAGCAGTGTGGAGGGGCCCTTGACCCAGTACTTC. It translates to CASSVEGPLTQYF.